This is a list of T cell receptor beta chains from one sample in a study of cytomegalovirus exposure and HLA in healthy donors. Some clones are missing from TCRdb's copy, which holds only in-frame ones; the method was immunoSEQ multiplex PCR. The profile covers some 170,000 clones, with under 85% appearing a single time and approximately 2.9% taken by the ten largest. The sample taken for sequencing was PBMCs. The source is a male donor in good health and CMV-seronegative. Both conserved end residues are part of each CDR3. The D gene is left open where the match is weak. Rows give clone size only sometimes, using once, few, many, or a class for an expanded clone.

V gene: TRBV2
clone size: .
J gene: TRBJ2-5
D gene: TRBD1
CDR3 DNA: TGTGCCAGCAGTGGACAGGGTAGATCAGAGACCCAGTACTTC
CDR3 protein: CASSGQGRSETQYF

V gene: TRBV30
clone size: once
J gene: TRBJ2-5
D gene: .
CDR3 DNA: TGTGCCTGGAGTGTCTCTGAGACCCAGTACTTC
CDR3 protein: CAWSVSETQYF

V gene: TRBV28
clone size: .
J gene: TRBJ2-7
D gene: .
CDR3 DNA: TGTGCCAGCAGTTTATCGGGGCGGGACTACGAGCAGTACTTC
CDR3 protein: CASSLSGRDYEQYF

V gene: TRBV7-9
clone size: .
J gene: TRBJ2-1
D gene: .
CDR3 DNA: TGTGCCAGCAGCTGGGCGAGTGGGCATAATGAGCAGTTCTTC
CDR3 protein: CASSWASGHNEQFF

V gene: TRBV7-9
clone size: .
J gene: TRBJ1-5
D gene: .
CDR3 DNA: TGTGCCAGCAGCTTAGAGGGGTATAGCAATCAGCCCCAGCATTTT
CDR3 protein: CASSLEGYSNQPQHF

V gene: TRBV6-6
clone size: .
J gene: TRBJ1-5
D gene: TRBD1
CDR3 DNA: TGTGCCAGCAGGATAGACAGGGCAACGAGTCAGCCCCAGCATTTT
CDR3 protein: CASRIDRATSQPQHF

V gene: TRBV30
clone size: .
J gene: TRBJ1-1
D gene: .
CDR3 DNA: TGTGCCTGGATGTCAGGGTCTTACACTGAAGCTTTCTTT
CDR3 protein: CAWMSGSYTEAFF

V gene: TRBV29-1
clone size: .
J gene: TRBJ1-1
D gene: .
CDR3 DNA: TGCAGCGTTCTCAAGCAATCGAACACTGAAGCTTTCTTT
CDR3 protein: CSVLKQSNTEAFF

V gene: TRBV28
clone size: .
J gene: TRBJ2-3
D gene: TRBD2
CDR3 DNA: TGTGCCAGCAGTTTACTTAGCGGGGCCACAGATACGCAGTATTTT
CDR3 protein: CASSLLSGATDTQYF

V gene: TRBV29-1
clone size: .
J gene: TRBJ2-5
D gene: .
CDR3 DNA: TGCAGCGGAGGCCAAGAGACCCAGTACTTC
CDR3 protein: CSGGQETQYF

V gene: TRBV9
clone size: .
J gene: TRBJ1-3
D gene: .
CDR3 DNA: TGTGCCAGCGGGAGGGAGAAGTTGGCTGGAAACACCATATATTTT
CDR3 protein: CASGREKLAGNTIYF

V gene: TRBV11-2
clone size: .
J gene: TRBJ2-3
D gene: .
CDR3 DNA: TGTGCCAGCAGCCCCCGACTACACACAGATACGCAGTATTTT
CDR3 protein: CASSPRLHTDTQYF

V gene: TRBV10-3
clone size: .
J gene: TRBJ2-3
D gene: .
CDR3 DNA: TGTGCCATCAGTGATACAGCAGATACGCAGTATTTT
CDR3 protein: CAISDTADTQYF

V gene: TRBV6-5
clone size: .
J gene: TRBJ2-3
D gene: TRBD1
CDR3 DNA: TGTGCCAGCAGTTTCATAGTGACAGGGGTTATAGATACGCAGTATTTT
CDR3 protein: CASSFIVTGVIDTQYF

V gene: TRBV5-1
clone size: .
J gene: TRBJ2-5
D gene: .
CDR3 DNA: TGCGCCAGCAGCTTGGGCGGGGAAGAGACCCAGTACTTC
CDR3 protein: CASSLGGEETQYF

V gene: TRBV25-1
clone size: .
J gene: TRBJ1-4
D gene: TRBD1
CDR3 DNA: TGTGCCAGCAGTGAATTGGGAAGGACAGGGTCACCTAATGAAAAACTGTTTTTT
CDR3 protein: CASSELGRTGSPNEKLFF

V gene: TRBV30
clone size: .
J gene: TRBJ2-4
D gene: .
CDR3 DNA: TGTGCCTGGAGCGGCGGGTGGAAAAACATTCAGTACTTC
CDR3 protein: CAWSGGWKNIQYF

V gene: TRBV27
clone size: .
J gene: TRBJ2-1
D gene: .
CDR3 DNA: TGTGCCAGCAGTGCCCGACAGTACAATGAGCAGTTCTTC
CDR3 protein: CASSARQYNEQFF

V gene: TRBV28
clone size: .
J gene: TRBJ2-2
D gene: TRBD2
CDR3 DNA: TGTGCCAGCAATACGAGAACGAGAATTCTCGGACTAGCGGGGACCGGGGAGCTGTTTTTT
CDR3 protein: CASNTRTRILGLAGTGELFF

V gene: TRBV7-8
clone size: few
J gene: TRBJ1-1
D gene: TRBD1
CDR3 DNA: TGTGCCAGCAGTGTGAGGGACAGGGGTGGGAGCACTGAAGCTTTCTTT
CDR3 protein: CASSVRDRGGSTEAFF

V gene: TRBV28
clone size: .
J gene: TRBJ2-3
D gene: TRBD1
CDR3 DNA: TGTGCCAGCAGACCCACAGGGGCCACTAGCACAGATACGCAGTATTTT
CDR3 protein: CASRPTGATSTDTQYF

V gene: TRBV27
clone size: .
J gene: TRBJ2-2
D gene: TRBD2
CDR3 DNA: TGTGCCAGCAGTGTTTCTAGCGGGACGAACACCGGGGAGCTGTTTTTT
CDR3 protein: CASSVSSGTNTGELFF

V gene: TRBV5-1
clone size: .
J gene: TRBJ2-5
D gene: .
CDR3 DNA: TGCGCCAGCAGCTTGGGGACAGTGAAAGAGACCCAGTACTTC
CDR3 protein: CASSLGTVKETQYF

V gene: TRBV11-2
clone size: .
J gene: TRBJ1-5
D gene: .
CDR3 DNA: TGTGCCAGCAGCTTAAGAGATAGCAATCAGCCCCAGCATTTT
CDR3 protein: CASSLRDSNQPQHF

V gene: TRBV28
clone size: .
J gene: TRBJ1-2
D gene: .
CDR3 DNA: TGTGCCAGCAGTTTGAGAGGGTCCCCTCCCGGCTACACCTTC
CDR3 protein: CASSLRGSPPGYTF

V gene: TRBV11-2
clone size: .
J gene: TRBJ1-2
D gene: .
CDR3 DNA: TGTGCCAGCAGGCTAAACAGAGTAGCTAACTATGGCTACACCTTC
CDR3 protein: CASRLNRVANYGYTF

V gene: TRBV19
clone size: .
J gene: TRBJ1-1
D gene: .
CDR3 DNA: TGTGCCAGTAGTTGGGGGCCGACTGAAGCTTTCTTT
CDR3 protein: CASSWGPTEAFF

V gene: TRBV15
clone size: few
J gene: TRBJ1-6
D gene: .
CDR3 DNA: TGTGCCACCAGCAGAGCCCCACCCAGGGCGATAAATTCACCCCTCCACTTT
CDR3 protein: CATSRAPPRAINSPLHF

V gene: TRBV30
clone size: .
J gene: TRBJ1-2
D gene: .
CDR3 DNA: TGTGCCTGGAGTGTTATCACAGGATCGGTCTATGGCTACACCTTC
CDR3 protein: CAWSVITGSVYGYTF

V gene: TRBV27
clone size: .
J gene: TRBJ1-1
D gene: .
CDR3 DNA: TGTGCCAGCAGTGTTGCGGCGGGATCTGAAGCTTTCTTT
CDR3 protein: CASSVAAGSEAFF

V gene: TRBV5-1
clone size: .
J gene: TRBJ1-1
D gene: TRBD1
CDR3 DNA: TGCGCCAGCAGCTTCAGGGGGGCGCCGAAGACTGAAGCTTTCTTT
CDR3 protein: CASSFRGAPKTEAFF

V gene: TRBV7-2
clone size: .
J gene: TRBJ1-2
D gene: TRBD1
CDR3 DNA: TGTGCCAGCAGCTTAGGGGACAGGGGGCTTTATCAGGATGGCTACACCTTC
CDR3 protein: CASSLGDRGLYQDGYTF

V gene: TRBV4-2
clone size: .
J gene: TRBJ2-7
D gene: TRBD1
CDR3 DNA: TGTGCCAGCAGCCAAGAGCGACAGGGTTTCTACGAGCAGTACTTC
CDR3 protein: CASSQERQGFYEQYF

V gene: TRBV7-2
clone size: .
J gene: TRBJ2-3
D gene: .
CDR3 DNA: TGTGCCAGCGGCCAGGGGGATACGCAGTATTTT
CDR3 protein: CASGQGDTQYF

V gene: TRBV9
clone size: .
J gene: TRBJ2-7
D gene: .
CDR3 DNA: TGTGCCAGCAGCCCCGGGAGAACCTCCTACGAGCAGTACTTC
CDR3 protein: CASSPGRTSYEQYF

V gene: TRBV10-3
clone size: few
J gene: TRBJ1-2
D gene: .
CDR3 DNA: TGTGCCAGCAGTTACTCAGGCACTAACTATGGCTACACCTTC
CDR3 protein: CASSYSGTNYGYTF

V gene: TRBV5-1
clone size: .
J gene: TRBJ1-6
D gene: TRBD1
CDR3 DNA: TGCGCCAGCAGCTCTCCGGGACAGGGAAGCTCCTATAATTCACCCCTCCACTTT
CDR3 protein: CASSSPGQGSSYNSPLHF

V gene: TRBV11-2
clone size: .
J gene: TRBJ1-5
D gene: .
CDR3 DNA: TGTGCCAGCAGCTTAGCAGGGCCTCAGCCCCAGCATTTT
CDR3 protein: CASSLAGPQPQHF

V gene: TRBV5-1
clone size: few
J gene: TRBJ1-2
D gene: .
CDR3 DNA: TGCGCCAGCAGCTTGTCGGGGGACTATGGCTACACCTTC
CDR3 protein: CASSLSGDYGYTF

V gene: TRBV28
clone size: once
J gene: TRBJ2-1
D gene: TRBD2
CDR3 DNA: TGTGCCAGCAAAAAATGGCTAGCGGGAGAGAGGTCCTACAATGAGCAGTTCTTC
CDR3 protein: CASKKWLAGERSYNEQFF

V gene: TRBV29-1
clone size: few
J gene: TRBJ1-2
D gene: .
CDR3 DNA: TGCAGCGTTGAAGACCCTGCAGGGGTAGGCTATGGCTACACCTTC
CDR3 protein: CSVEDPAGVGYGYTF

V gene: TRBV30
clone size: .
J gene: TRBJ2-3
D gene: .
CDR3 DNA: TGTGCCTGGAGTGTACCATTCGGGGGGCGGATTGACGATACGCAGTATTTT
CDR3 protein: CAWSVPFGGRIDDTQYF

V gene: TRBV5-1
clone size: .
J gene: TRBJ1-2
D gene: TRBD1
CDR3 DNA: TGCGCCAGCAGCTGGGACAGCGAGTATGGCTACACCTTC
CDR3 protein: CASSWDSEYGYTF

V gene: TRBV5-4
clone size: .
J gene: TRBJ2-3
D gene: TRBD2
CDR3 DNA: TGTGCCAGCAGCTTGGGGGGGACTAGCGTAGATACGCAGTATTTT
CDR3 protein: CASSLGGTSVDTQYF

V gene: TRBV7-9
clone size: once
J gene: TRBJ2-1
D gene: .
CDR3 DNA: TGTGCCAGCAGCCATATGGACTTAAGCTCCTACAATGAGCAGTTCTTC
CDR3 protein: CASSHMDLSSYNEQFF

V gene: TRBV27
clone size: .
J gene: TRBJ1-1
D gene: .
CDR3 DNA: TGTGCCAGCAGACGGGGGGGCAGCTGGAACACTGAAGCTTTCTTT
CDR3 protein: CASRRGGSWNTEAFF

V gene: TRBV15
clone size: .
J gene: TRBJ1-5
D gene: .
CDR3 DNA: TGTGCCACCAGCAGAGAATCAGGGTATAATCAGCCCCAGCATTTT
CDR3 protein: CATSRESGYNQPQHF

V gene: TRBV27
clone size: .
J gene: TRBJ1-5
D gene: TRBD1
CDR3 DNA: TGTGTCAGCAGTTGGGGGACAGGTCCGAATCAGCCCCAGCATTTT
CDR3 protein: CVSSWGTGPNQPQHF